The clone carrying this T cell receptor beta chain was detected only a few times. This sample was included in a study of blood T cell repertoires in COVID-19. Study-level background: The United States, Italy and Spain provided the acute and convalescent COVID-19 samples.

Germline V gene lookup returns CDR1 MNHEY and CDR2 SVGAGI. The CDR3 runs to 14 residues. V lost 4 bases to trimming and J lost 2 bases; unmatched junction nucleotides: 2. How the authors handled the data: The authors estimated nucleated cell counts from reference gene primer amplification. Sequencing was performed with immunoSEQ multiplex PCR; in TCRdb, only in-frame clones are kept and a portion is missing. The V and J calls and clone size come from that table; D and trimming were worked out from the DNA. The table records 200,000 to 300,000 clones, about 89% of them present only once. This receptor was identified in a man aged 35 to 55 who had recovered from COVID-19. V and J are TRBV6-5 and TRBJ2-3; 8 bases line up with TRBD2. Sequenced input: peripheral blood. For the CDR3, the DNA is TGTGCCAGCAGTTTGCGGGGGGTCACAGATACGCAGTATTTT. Protein product: CASSLRGVTDTQYF.